The clone carrying this T cell receptor beta chain has more than one count but fewer than ten. Its antigen is undetermined. Unique molecular identifiers were added to individual cDNA molecules. TCRdb fed the 5' RACE reads into MiXCR, producing one record per CDR3 protein. Of about 64,000 distinct CDR3 sequences in the sample, 7.5% to 9% are singletons; the top ten hold about an eighth. This CDR3 is built from 15 residues. This record belongs to a study of early T cells in non-severe SARS-CoV-2 infection. Study summary: Bulk RNA isolated from unsorted whole blood underwent sequencing; chains were not paired. Study findings and constraints: CD4 and private specificities were missed by VDJdb matching, which favored anti-spike CD8 responses.

The sequence came from an adult who was a healthcare worker with PCR-confirmed SARS-CoV-2 infection or an uninfected control (not recorded which). The chain has TRBV12-2 and TRBJ2-7; the D call in the table, TRBD1, was not verified against the DNA. TRBV12-2 is a known pseudogene. Material: whole blood, obtained at baseline. The CDR3 DNA sequence: TGTGCAAGTCGCACTACACAGGGGATCCTAGGGGAGCAGTACTTC. As protein: CASRTTQGILGEQYF.